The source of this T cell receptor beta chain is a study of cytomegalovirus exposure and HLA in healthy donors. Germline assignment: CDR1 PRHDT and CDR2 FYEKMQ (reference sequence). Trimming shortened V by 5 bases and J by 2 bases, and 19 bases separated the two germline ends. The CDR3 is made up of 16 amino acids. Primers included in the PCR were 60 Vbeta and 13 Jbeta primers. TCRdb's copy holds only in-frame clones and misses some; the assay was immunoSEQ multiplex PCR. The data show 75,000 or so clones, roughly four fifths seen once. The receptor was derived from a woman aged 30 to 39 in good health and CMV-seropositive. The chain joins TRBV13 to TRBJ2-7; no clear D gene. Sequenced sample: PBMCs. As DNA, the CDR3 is TGTGCCAGCAGCCCGAGAAGGCAGGTTGCGACCTACGAGCAGTACTTC. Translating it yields CASSPRRQVATYEQYF.